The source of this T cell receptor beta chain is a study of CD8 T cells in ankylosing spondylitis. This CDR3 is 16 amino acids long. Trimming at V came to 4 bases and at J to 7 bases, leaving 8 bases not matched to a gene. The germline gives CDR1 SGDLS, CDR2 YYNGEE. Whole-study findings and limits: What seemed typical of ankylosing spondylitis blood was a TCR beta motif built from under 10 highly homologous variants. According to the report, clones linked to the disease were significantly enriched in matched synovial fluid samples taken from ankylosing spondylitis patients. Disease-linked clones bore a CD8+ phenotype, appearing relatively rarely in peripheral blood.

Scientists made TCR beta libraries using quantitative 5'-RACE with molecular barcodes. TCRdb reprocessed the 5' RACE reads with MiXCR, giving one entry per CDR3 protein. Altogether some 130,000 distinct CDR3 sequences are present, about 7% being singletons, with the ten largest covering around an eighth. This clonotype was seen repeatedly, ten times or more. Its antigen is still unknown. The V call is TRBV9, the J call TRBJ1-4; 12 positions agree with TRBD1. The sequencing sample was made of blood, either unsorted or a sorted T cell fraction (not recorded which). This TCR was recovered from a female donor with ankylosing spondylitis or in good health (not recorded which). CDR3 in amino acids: CASSHGTGGAIEKLFF. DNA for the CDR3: TGTGCCAGCAGCCATGGGACAGGGGGCGCGATTGAAAAACTGTTTTTT.